The sequence of this T cell receptor beta chain was determined in a study of T cell clones after liver transplantation. Study at large: As an antigen-independent comparator, third-party-reactive TCRbeta sequences came from pre-transplant mixed lymphocyte reactions.

CDR3 length: 13 residues. The V segment lost 6 bases and the J segment 5 bases; nucleotides outside the gene matches: 6. Germline assignment: CDR1 MNHEY and CDR2 SVGAGI. Assay: immunoSEQ multiplex PCR; the TCRdb copy retains only in-frame clones and omits some. This sample has about 2,000 clones, with about 20% found just once. As to this clone: Its specificity is unknown.

Alloreactive TCRbeta sequences came from sequencing proliferating CFSE-low cells in the MLR. The chain employs TRBV6-5 and TRBJ1-1; 7 bases align to TRBD1. The sample consisted of CD8+ T cells from cultured PBMCs. This sequence was found in a human patient who received a liver transplant. These T cells may partly come from the graft donor. CDR3 nucleotides: TGTGCCAGCAGCCCCAGGGGGTATACTGAAGCTTTCTTT. Protein product: CASSPRGYTEAFF.